A single sample is the source of the 3 T cell receptor beta chains below, sequenced in a study of blood T cell repertoires in COVID-19. Measured with immunoSEQ multiplex PCR; TCRdb has only the in-frame clones, and not every one. The table has just under 85,000 clones, 70% to 90% seen once. Sequenced: peripheral blood. Receptor source: a man older than 75 with active or convalescent COVID-19.

The chain employs TRBV2 and TRBJ1-5; tentatively, D is TRBD1 (6 bases). Trimming took off 2 bases at V and 1 base at J, with 15 bases between the two ends. The length of the CDR3 is 17 residues. The V gene's germline CDR1 is SNHLY and CDR2 FYNNEI. Here the CDR3 reads CASSETTGTPSNQPQHF. The CDR3 DNA sequence: TGTGCCAGCAGTGAAACAACCGGGACACCGAGCAATCAGCCCCAGCATTTT. Together with reference TRBV2 and TRBJ1-5, the CDR3 gives the full variable domain: EPEVTQTPSHQVTQMGQEVILRCVPISNHLYFYWYRQILGQKVEFLVSFYNNEISEKSEIFDDQFSVERPDGSNFTLKIRSTKLEDSAMYFCASSETTGTPSNQPQHFGDGTRLSIL.

V usage is TRBV9 and J usage is TRBJ2-3; the match to TRBD2 covers 13 bases. With 2 bases clipped from V and 11 bases from J, the junction kept 8 bases outside the gene matches. The CDR3 is made up of 15 amino acids. CDR1 and CDR2 (germline): SGDLS, YYNGEE. CDR3 nucleotides: TGTGCCAGCAGCGTGGAGACTAGCGGGAGGAGGGGGCAGTATTTT. As protein: CASSVETSGRRGQYF.

The V and J genes are TRBV30 and TRBJ1-6; 10 nucleotides agree with TRBD1. There are 13 residues in the CDR3. From germline, CDR1 is GTSNPN and CDR2 SVGIG (reference sequence). After removal of 2 bases from V and 17 bases from J, the junction contained 9 bases not matched to a gene. CDR3 nucleotide sequence: TGTGCCTGGAGTACCCCCGGGACAGGGGACTTCCACTTT. Amino acids: CAWSTPGTGDFHF.